This entry lists 24 T cell receptor beta chains sequenced from one sample in a study of T cells after posttransplantation cyclophosphamide. Data came from immunoSEQ multiplex PCR; TCRdb stores just in-frame clones and leaves some out. The table includes tens of thousands of clones, around 73% detected once. Sequencing used memory CD4+ T cells sorted from PBMCs. These receptors originate from a woman between 55 and 75 years old in good health, CMV-negative, and a related stem cell transplant donor.

J is TRBJ1-1 and V is TRBV7-2; tentative D call: TRBD1 (5 bases). The CDR3 loop spans 15 amino acids. Germline loops: CDR1 SGHTA, CDR2 FQGNSA. V lost 4 bases, J lost 2 bases, and 14 bases lay in between. DNA for the CDR3: TGTGCCAGCAGCTCCTATGGGGGGTCTAACACTGAAGCTTTCTTT. The encoded protein is CASSSYGGSNTEAFF. Full variable domain (missing parts from reference TRBV7-2 and TRBJ1-1): GAGVSQSPSNKVTEKGKDVELRCDPISGHTALYWYRQSLGQGLEFLIYFQGNSAPDKSGLPSDRFSAERTGGSVSTLTIQRTQQEDSAVYLCASSSYGGSNTEAFFGQGTRLTVV.

V usage is TRBV9 and J usage is TRBJ2-3, with D hard to call. Germline assignment: CDR1 SGDLS and CDR2 YYNGEE. V was trimmed by 1 base and J by 2 bases, leaving 8 bases between them. The CDR3 loop spans 14 amino acids. In DNA form, the CDR3 reads TGTGCCAGCAGCGTACCGGGTACCACAGATACGCAGTATTTT. Its translation is CASSVPGTTDTQYF.

In nucleotides, the CDR3 is TGTGCCAGCAGCTTGGGAGACAGGGGGCGCACAGATACGCAGTATTTT. It yields the protein CASSLGDRGRTDTQYF. The chain employs TRBV7-9 and TRBJ2-3; 10 nucleotides align to TRBD1. The CDR3 is 16 residues long. Germline CDR1 SEHNR, CDR2 FQNEAQ (reference sequence). The J segment lost 1 base and the V segment lost 3 bases, leaving 4 bases of the junction unmatched.

The rearrangement uses TRBV4-3 and TRBJ1-2; a possible D gene is TRBD1 (5 bases). The germline V and J ends were trimmed by 3 bases and 2 bases, with 7 bases remaining between them. The CDR3 runs to 13 residues. Germline V lookup: CDR1 LGHNA, CDR2 YSLEER. The CDR3 sequence is CASSQSGNYGYTF. CDR3 in DNA: TGCGCCAGCAGCCAGTCAGGGAACTATGGCTACACCTTC.

This clone was seen a handful of times. The chain links TRBV27 to TRBJ2-3; D unclear. Germline V gives CDR1 MNHEY, CDR2 SMNVEV (reference sequence). The CDR3 totals 12 residues. V was pared by 6 bases and J by 3 bases, with 7 bases between. The CDR3 is CASSPSTDTQYF. DNA for the CDR3: TGTGCCAGCAGCCCGTCGACAGATACGCAGTATTTT.

The CDR3 is CASSSQGDREYNQPQHF. In nucleotides, the CDR3 is TGTGCCAGCAGCTCTCAGGGAGACAGGGAGTACAATCAGCCCCAGCATTTT. The J gene is TRBJ1-5, the V gene TRBV21-1; no DNA check was done on the table's D call, TRBD1. TRBV21-1 is classified as a pseudogene. The CDR3 is 17 amino acids.

The gene calls are TRBV5-1 and TRBJ2-3; maybe TRBD2 (5 bases). Trimming stripped 2 bases from V and 0 bases from J, with 10 bases between. Germline-derived CDR1 and CDR2 are SGHRS and YFSETQ. This CDR3 has 15 amino acids. Here the CDR3 DNA reads TGCGCCAGCAGCTTCGGCGGAGGAAGCACAGATACGCAGTATTTT. It is translated as CASSFGGGSTDTQYF.

V and J are TRBV6-5 and TRBJ1-5; TRBD1 might be the D (5 bases). V lost 0 bases, J lost 2 bases, and 8 bases lay in between. Germline lookup yields CDR1 MNHEY and CDR2 SVGAGI. This CDR3 region has 15 residues. The CDR3 here is CASSYSGGRNQPQHF. CDR3 nucleotide sequence: TGTGCCAGCAGTTACTCCGGGGGTCGCAATCAGCCCCAGCATTTT.

This clone was observed a single time. This chain joins TRBV6-6 and TRBJ1-5; the D gene is possibly TRBD1 (5 bases). V was trimmed by 5 bases and J by 8 bases, leaving 13 bases between them. CDR1 MNHNY and CDR2 SVGAGI come from the germline V gene (reference sequence). CDR3 length: 13 amino acids. CDR3 coding DNA: TGTGCCAGCAGTCCCCTGGGGGGTGAGCCCCAGCATTTT. As protein: CASSPLGGEPQHF.

The chain is built from TRBV5-1 and TRBJ1-4; 8 bases are a match to TRBD1. The V gene end was trimmed by 4 bases and the J gene end by 7 bases; junction bases not matched to a gene: 3. CDR3 length: 13 residues. Germline CDR1 SGHRS, CDR2 YFSETQ. CDR3 sequence (DNA): TGCGCCAGCAGCCGAGACAGGGGTGAAAAACTGTTTTTT. This codes for CASSRDRGEKLFF.

The chain employs TRBV7-7 and TRBJ2-1; TRBD2 aligns across 10 bases. The CDR3 spans 15 residues. Germline V lookup: CDR1 SSHAT, CDR2 FNYEAQ (reference sequence). V was clipped by 11 bases and J by 7 bases; unmatched bases: 14. The CDR3 here is CASTIPSSGGNEQFF. The CDR3 DNA reads TGTGCCTCAACAATCCCATCTAGCGGGGGAAATGAGCAGTTCTTC.

This chain joins TRBV30 and TRBJ2-3, with TRBD1 matching over 9 bases. The CDR3 is made up of 13 amino acids. Germline V CDR1 and CDR2: GTSNPN, SVGIG (reference sequence). Germline trimming cut 8 bases from V and 5 bases from J; bases unmatched to any gene: 8. The CDR3 reads CAVGQGSRDTQYF. The DNA for the CDR3 is TGTGCCGTGGGACAGGGAAGTCGAGATACGCAGTATTTT.

The chain uses TRBV7-8 and TRBJ2-2; the match to TRBD1 covers 7 bases. V trimming: 6 bases; J trimming: 5 bases; junction bases outside the gene matches: 18. The germline gives CDR1 SGHVS, CDR2 FQNEAQ. The CDR3 totals 18 residues. The DNA of the CDR3 is TGTGCCAGCAGATCCAGGACAGGTCGGGCGGGTAGTACCGGGGAGCTGTTTTTT. Protein product: CASRSRTGRAGSTGELFF.

In its sample, this clone ranks as medium-sized. The chain links TRBV5-4 to TRBJ1-2, with 7 bases matching TRBD1. The CDR3 has 14 residues. Per germline, CDR1 SGHNT and CDR2 YYREEE (reference sequence). The junction had 8 bases not matched to a gene; V was cut back by 4 bases and J by 5 bases. The CDR3 region is CASSPTGAGYGYTF. CDR3 in DNA: TGTGCCAGCAGCCCAACAGGGGCAGGGTATGGCTACACCTTC.

The chain uses TRBV7-3 and TRBJ1-2, with 8 positions matching TRBD1. The CDR3 is 14 amino acids. J lost 3 bases, V lost 5 bases, and 5 bases had no gene match. CDR1 and CDR2 (germline): SGHTA, FQGTGA. CDR3 in amino acids: CASSPQGGDYGYTF. CDR3 in DNA: TGTGCCAGCAGCCCACAGGGGGGAGACTATGGCTACACCTTC.

CDR3 residues: CASSLQNTQYF. The CDR3 DNA reads TGTGCCAGCAGCTTGCAGAATACGCAGTATTTT. The chain employs TRBV7-9 and TRBJ2-3, with D hard to call. The CDR3 totals 11 residues. The germline CDR1 and CDR2 sequences are SEHNR and FQNEAQ (reference sequence). V lost 3 bases and J 7 bases, leaving 5 bases between the germline ends.

The chain employs TRBV19 and TRBJ2-1, with TRBD2 as a possible D gene (5 bases). Germline V gives CDR1 LNHDA, CDR2 SQIVND (reference sequence). The V and J ends lost 5 bases and 2 bases respectively, with 10 bases between them. The CDR3 runs 14 residues. CDR3 DNA: TGTGCCAGTAGTGGTGGTAGCGCCTACAATGAGCAGTTCTTC. The encoded protein is CASSGGSAYNEQFF.

Notes on this clone: Germline and junction disagree at one end, which may indicate a read error. The V call is TRBV7-2, the J call TRBJ2-3; D perhaps matches TRBD1 (7 bases). CDR1 is SGHTA, CDR2 FQGNSA, per germline. This CDR3 contains 16 residues. CDR3 region: CASSPGGGQARDKQYF. The CDR3 DNA sequence: TGTGCCAGCAGCCCTGGGGGAGGACAGGCACGAGATAAGCAGTATTTT. The variable domain in full, with the rest retrieved from reference TRBV7-2 and TRBJ2-3, is GAGVSQSPSNKVTEKGKDVELRCDPISGHTALYWYRQSLGQGLEFLIYFQGNSAPDKSGLPSDRFSAERTGGSVSTLTIQRTQQEDSAVYLCASSPGGGQARDKQYFGPGTRLTVL.

The gene calls are TRBV7-9 and TRBJ2-7; 11 bases line up with TRBD2. J gave up 3 bases and V 5 bases, and 9 bases lay outside the gene matches. CDR1 is SEHNR, CDR2 FQNEAQ, per germline (reference sequence). This CDR3 comprises 16 residues. The CDR3 bases are TGTGCCAGCAGCCCCCTACGACTAGCGGGGATCTACGAGCAGTACTTC. Translated, it gives CASSPLRLAGIYEQYF.

The rearrangement links TRBV27 to TRBJ2-5; TRBD2 agrees at 12 bases. The CDR3 has 19 amino acids. Germline CDR1 is MNHEY and CDR2 is SMNVEV (reference sequence). V lost 5 bases to trimming and J lost 2 bases; unmatched junction nucleotides: 15. The CDR3 coding sequence is TGTGCCAGCAGTCCATCCCCCTCTGCTAGCGGGGGGGTACAAGAGACCCAGTACTTC. Its protein product is CASSPSPSASGGVQETQYF.

V is TRBV7-6 and J is TRBJ2-7, with D possibly matching TRBD2 (6 bases). V lost 1 base to trimming and J lost 3 bases, with 19 bases between them. Per the germline V gene, CDR1 is SGHVS and CDR2 is FNYEAQ. The CDR3 is made up of 17 amino acids. This CDR3 reads CASSLVAPGLRLYEQYF. CDR3 nucleotide sequence: TGTGCCAGCAGCTTAGTGGCACCGGGACTGAGACTCTACGAGCAGTACTTC.

This clone was observed once. V usage is TRBV2 and J usage is TRBJ2-2; 7 bases line up with TRBD2. After removal of 6 bases from V and 0 bases from J, the junction contained 4 bases not matched to a gene. This CDR3 contains 15 residues. Looked up from germline, CDR1 is SNHLY and CDR2 is FYNNEI. The CDR3: CASRLAHANTGELFF. CDR3 bases: TGTGCCAGCAGACTAGCGCACGCGAACACCGGGGAGCTGTTTTTT. Variable domain in full (rest from reference TRBV2 and TRBJ2-2): EPEVTQTPSHQVTQMGQEVILRCVPISNHLYFYWYRQILGQKVEFLVSFYNNEISEKSEIFDDQFSVERPDGSNFTLKIRSTKLEDSAMYFCASRLAHANTGELFFGEGSRLTVL.

Here the CDR3 DNA reads TGTGCCAGTAGTATGTCCAGGGGGTCGTACGAGCAGTACTTC. This gives the protein CASSMSRGSYEQYF. This chain uses TRBV19 with TRBJ2-7; 7 bases match TRBD1. The CDR3 is made up of 14 amino acids. Germline V gene sequence: CDR1 LNHDA, CDR2 SQIVND (reference sequence). V was pared by 3 bases and J by 4 bases, with 6 bases of the junction left unmatched.

This clone was seen only a few times. The rearrangement uses TRBV7-8 and TRBJ1-2; D is possibly TRBD1 (5 bases). This CDR3 spans 13 amino acids. CDR1 SGHVS and CDR2 FQNEAQ come from the germline V gene. V lost 1 base, J lost 8 bases, and 11 bases lay in between. CDR3 loop: CASSLGQRNGYTF. For the CDR3, the DNA is TGTGCCAGCAGCTTAGGACAGAGAAACGGCTACACCTTC.